These T cell receptor beta chains were read from a single sample in a study of cytomegalovirus exposure and HLA in healthy donors. Data came from immunoSEQ multiplex PCR; TCRdb stores just in-frame clones and leaves some out. Here the sample spans some 110,000 clones, 74% being singletons. Sequenced sample: PBMCs. Every receptor here comes from a woman aged 45 to 65 in good health and CMV-seropositive. Both conserved end residues are part of each CDR3. D genes are given only for firm matches. A row's size may be missing; if present it is once, few, many or a size class.

J: TRBJ1-5
size: NA
V: TRBV30
D: NA
CDR3: CAWSASSLTNQPQHF
DNA: TGTGCCTGGAGTGCGTCCTCCTTAACTAATCAGCCCCAGCATTTT

J: TRBJ2-1
size: NA
V: TRBV11-2
D: TRBD2
CDR3: CASSLDPGGYNEQFF
DNA: TGTGCCAGCAGCTTAGATCCGGGGGGCTACAATGAGCAGTTCTTC

J: TRBJ2-7
size: NA
V: TRBV19
D: NA
CDR3: CASSIVGTEQYF
DNA: TGTGCCAGTAGTATAGTTGGGACAGAGCAGTACTTC

J: TRBJ2-1
size: NA
V: TRBV27
D: TRBD2
CDR3: CASRVSGIDNEQFF
DNA: TGTGCCAGCAGGGTAAGCGGGATCGACAATGAGCAGTTCTTC

J: TRBJ1-1
size: NA
V: TRBV28
D: NA
CDR3: CASSPWTEYEAFF
DNA: TGTGCCAGCAGTCCCTGGACAGAGTATGAAGCTTTCTTT

J: TRBJ1-2
size: NA
V: TRBV7-9
D: TRBD1
CDR3: CASSGQESLFNYGYTF
DNA: TGTGCCAGCAGCGGACAGGAGAGTCTTTTCAACTATGGCTACACCTTC

J: TRBJ2-6
size: NA
V: TRBV19
D: NA
CDR3: CASSIPSAVLLTF
DNA: TGTGCCAGTAGTATCCCCTCGGCGGTTCTCCTGACTTTC

J: TRBJ2-1
size: NA
V: TRBV27
D: TRBD1
CDR3: CASGTGAYNEQFF
DNA: TGTGCCAGCGGGACAGGTGCCTACAATGAGCAGTTCTTC

J: TRBJ2-3
size: NA
V: TRBV4-3
D: NA
CDR3: CASSQAYGETTDTQYF
DNA: TGCGCCAGCAGCCAAGCGTACGGAGAAACCACAGATACGCAGTATTTT

J: TRBJ1-1
size: few
V: TRBV7-8
D: NA
CDR3: CASSTRDSTEAFF
DNA: TGTGCCAGCAGCACTCGGGACTCTACTGAAGCTTTCTTT

J: TRBJ2-5
size: NA
V: TRBV6-9
D: NA
CDR3: CASSLFRQDRQETQYF
DNA: TGTGCCAGCAGTTTATTCAGGCAGGATCGTCAAGAGACCCAGTACTTC

J: TRBJ1-4
size: NA
V: TRBV25-1
D: TRBD1
CDR3: CASSESQGAGRSEKLFF
DNA: TGTGCCAGCAGTGAATCGCAGGGGGCCGGGAGGTCTGAAAAACTGTTTTTT

J: TRBJ1-1
size: NA
V: TRBV5-1
D: NA
CDR3: CASSGYSLGNTEAFF
DNA: TGCGCCAGCAGCGGATACAGTTTGGGGAACACTGAAGCTTTCTTT

J: TRBJ1-1
size: NA
V: TRBV18
D: NA
CDR3: CASSPPKGGNTEAFF
DNA: TGTGCCAGCTCACCACCGAAAGGGGGGAACACTGAAGCTTTCTTT

J: TRBJ1-5
size: few
V: TRBV6-1
D: TRBD1
CDR3: CASSEARTGRGDQPQHF
DNA: TGTGCCAGCAGTGAAGCGCGGACAGGGAGAGGAGATCAGCCCCAGCATTTT

J: TRBJ1-1
size: NA
V: TRBV6-6
D: TRBD1
CDR3: CASSYGTDGAFF
DNA: TGTGCCAGCAGTTATGGGACAGATGGAGCTTTCTTT

J: TRBJ1-1
size: NA
V: TRBV6-5
D: NA
CDR3: CASSTGGGVKSEAFF
DNA: TGTGCCAGCAGTACGGGGGGGGGTGTTAAATCTGAAGCTTTCTTT

J: TRBJ2-6
size: NA
V: TRBV12-2
D: NA
CDR3: CASRSLKGDRPSGANVLTF
DNA: TGTGCAAGTCGCTCACTAAAGGGGGACAGACCCTCTGGGGCCAACGTCCTGACTTTC

J: TRBJ2-7
size: NA
V: TRBV28
D: NA
CDR3: CASSLSSPPSYEQYF
DNA: TGTGCCAGCAGTTTATCCAGTCCCCCCTCCTACGAGCAGTACTTC

J: TRBJ1-6
size: many
V: TRBV6-4
D: NA
CDR3: CASSVSINSPLHF
DNA: TGTGCCAGCAGTGTCAGTATTAATTCACCCCTCCACTTT

J: TRBJ2-3
size: NA
V: TRBV5-4
D: TRBD2
CDR3: CASSSGGRLSDTQYF
DNA: TGTGCCAGCAGCTCGGGAGGGCGCTTATCTGATACGCAGTATTTT

J: TRBJ2-7
size: NA
V: TRBV30
D: TRBD1
CDR3: CAWSVNRGIYEQYF
DNA: TGTGCCTGGAGTGTAAACAGGGGGATCTACGAGCAGTACTTC

J: TRBJ2-5
size: NA
V: TRBV9
D: NA
CDR3: CASSVFRVDQETQYF
DNA: TGTGCCAGCAGCGTATTCAGGGTGGATCAAGAGACCCAGTACTTC

J: TRBJ1-1
size: NA
V: TRBV30
D: TRBD1
CDR3: CAWSAGGSTEAFF
DNA: TGTGCCTGGAGTGCAGGGGGAAGCACTGAAGCTTTCTTT

J: TRBJ2-1
size: NA
V: TRBV7-3
D: TRBD2
CDR3: CASSFLTSGEQFF
DNA: TGTGCCAGCAGCTTCCTGACTAGCGGTGAGCAGTTCTTC

J: TRBJ1-5
size: NA
V: TRBV19
D: NA
CDR3: CASSIDLGLGQPQHF
DNA: TGTGCCAGTAGTATAGATCTCGGGTTAGGTCAGCCCCAGCATTTT

J: TRBJ2-7
size: NA
V: TRBV5-1
D: TRBD1
CDR3: CASSLQGQGLYEQYF
DNA: TGCGCCAGCAGCTTACAGGGACAGGGTTTGTACGAGCAGTACTTC

J: TRBJ2-2
size: NA
V: TRBV7-9
D: TRBD2
CDR3: CASSYSGGAAGELFF
DNA: TGTGCCAGCAGCTATAGCGGGGGGGCCGCCGGGGAGCTGTTTTTT

J: TRBJ2-7
size: NA
V: TRBV10-1
D: TRBD1
CDR3: CASSDPGDSGYERYF
DNA: TGCGCCAGCAGTGACCCCGGGGACAGTGGCTACGAGCGGTACTTC

J: TRBJ1-5
size: NA
V: TRBV18
D: NA
CDR3: CASSPAGNQPQHF
DNA: TGTGCCAGCTCACCGGCAGGGAATCAGCCCCAGCATTTT

J: TRBJ2-5
size: NA
V: TRBV5-4
D: NA
CDR3: CASSPYGREETQYF
DNA: TGTGCCAGCAGCCCCTACGGGAGAGAAGAGACCCAGTACTTC

J: TRBJ2-7
size: once
V: TRBV7-2
D: NA
CDR3: CASSPAYEQYF
DNA: TGTGCCAGCAGCCCAGCCTACGAGCAGTACTTC

J: TRBJ2-3
size: NA
V: TRBV5-1
D: TRBD2
CDR3: CASSLGQTSGRGTDTQYF
DNA: TGCGCCAGCAGCTTGGGGCAGACTAGCGGGAGAGGGACAGATACGCAGTATTTT

J: TRBJ1-6
size: NA
V: TRBV5-1
D: NA
CDR3: CASSLVGGTLNSPLHF
DNA: TGCGCCAGCAGCTTGGTTGGTGGGACATTAAATTCACCCCTCCACTTT

J: TRBJ2-1
size: NA
V: TRBV9
D: NA
CDR3: CASNRLSNEQFF
DNA: TGTGCCAGCAACAGGTTGAGCAATGAGCAGTTCTTC

J: TRBJ1-4
size: NA
V: TRBV6-6
D: TRBD1
CDR3: CASSYHGTGYEKLFF
DNA: TGTGCCAGCAGTTACCACGGGACAGGGTATGAAAAACTGTTTTTT

J: TRBJ1-2
size: few
V: TRBV30
D: TRBD1
CDR3: CAWSVTGTGRGGYTF
DNA: TGTGCCTGGAGCGTAACCGGGACAGGGCGTGGTGGCTACACCTTC

J: TRBJ1-2
size: NA
V: TRBV10-3
D: NA
CDR3: CATSTGVGSYGYTF
DNA: TGTGCCACCTCGACGGGGGTGGGGAGTTATGGCTACACCTTC

J: TRBJ1-1
size: NA
V: TRBV27
D: NA
CDR3: CASSPRVGTEAFF
DNA: TGTGCCAGCAGTCCCAGGGTCGGCACTGAAGCTTTCTTT

J: TRBJ1-2
size: NA
V: TRBV10-2
D: TRBD1
CDR3: CASSDFGTGRYGYTF
DNA: TGCGCCAGCAGTGACTTCGGGACAGGGCGCTATGGCTACACCTTC

J: TRBJ1-1
size: NA
V: TRBV29-1
D: NA
CDR3: CSVEGGQMNTEAFF
DNA: TGCAGCGTTGAAGGGGGCCAGATGAACACTGAAGCTTTCTTT

J: TRBJ2-3
size: NA
V: TRBV5-1
D: NA
CDR3: CASSERVDTQYF
DNA: TGCGCCAGCAGCGAGCGGGTGGATACGCAGTATTTT

J: TRBJ2-7
size: NA
V: TRBV7-9
D: NA
CDR3: CASSSSTSGLFSYEQYF
DNA: TGTGCCAGCAGCTCCTCAACCTCAGGCTTATTCTCCTACGAGCAGTACTTC

J: TRBJ2-5
size: NA
V: TRBV7-6
D: TRBD2
CDR3: CASSLGAGGRETQYF
DNA: TGTGCCAGCAGCTTGGGAGCGGGGGGCCGTGAGACCCAGTACTTC

J: TRBJ2-1
size: NA
V: TRBV6-1
D: TRBD2
CDR3: CASSERRVAGGNEQFF
DNA: TGTGCCAGCAGTGAAAGGAGGGTAGCGGGGGGCAATGAGCAGTTCTTC

J: TRBJ2-7
size: NA
V: TRBV6-1
D: NA
CDR3: CASSEGSAPPDYEQYF
DNA: TGTGCCAGCAGTGAAGGGTCCGCCCCTCCTGACTACGAGCAGTACTTC

J: TRBJ1-1
size: NA
V: TRBV5-1
D: TRBD1
CDR3: CASSLELGTGNTEAFF
DNA: TGCGCCAGCAGCTTGGAATTAGGGACAGGGAACACTGAAGCTTTCTTT

J: TRBJ2-7
size: NA
V: TRBV5-6
D: TRBD1
CDR3: CASSVDRVYEQYF
DNA: TGTGCCAGCAGCGTGGACAGGGTGTACGAGCAGTACTTC

J: TRBJ1-4
size: NA
V: TRBV5-5
D: NA
CDR3: CASSLAGTNEKLFF
DNA: TGTGCCAGCAGCTTGGCAGGGACTAATGAAAAACTGTTTTTT